Listed below are T cell receptor beta chains from one sample, sequenced in a study of long-term antiretroviral therapy in people with HIV. Only in-frame clones appear in the TCRdb table, and some are missing; sequencing was by immunoSEQ multiplex PCR. The table includes roughly 17,000 clones, about 78% detected once. The sample here was unsorted PBMCs, taken 0.3 years after starting antiretroviral therapy. These receptors were taken from a woman aged 45-59 years with HIV. CDR3s include the opening cysteine and the closing phenylalanine or tryptophan. D genes are given only for firm matches. Rows give clone size only sometimes, using once, few, many, or a class for an expanded clone.

TRBJ2-7,-,TRBV6-1,-,TGTGCCAGCAGTGAGTGGGAAGGTGCCGAGCAGTACTTC,CASSEWEGAEQYF
TRBJ2-6,-,TRBV7-8,-,TGTGCCAGCAGCTTAGGAGGCGGACTCTCTGGGGCCAACGTCCTGACTTTC,CASSLGGGLSGANVLTF
TRBJ1-1,TRBD1,TRBV7-2,-,TGTGCCAGCAGCTTCGGACAGGGGAACACTGAAGCTTTCTTT,CASSFGQGNTEAFF
TRBJ2-5,-,TRBV9,-,TGTGCCAGCAGCGTAGGGGTAGAAGGGACCCAGTACTTC,CASSVGVEGTQYF
TRBJ2-3,-,TRBV2,-,TGTGCCAGCACCTGGACGAGCACAGATACGCAGTATTTT,CASTWTSTDTQYF
TRBJ2-3,TRBD2,TRBV12-5,-,TGTGCTAGTGGTTCGAGTTTTGACGGGGGGTTTCTACGAGATACGCAGTATTTT,CASGSSFDGGFLRDTQYF
TRBJ1-4,TRBD1,TRBV28,-,TGTGCCAGCAGTTCAGGGGGGGGAACTAATGAAAAACTGTTTTTT,CASSSGGGTNEKLFF
TRBJ1-5,-,TRBV7-5,few,TGTGCCAGAACCCACCGGGCAGAAAGCAATCAGCCCCAGCATTTT,CARTHRAESNQPQHF
TRBJ2-2,TRBD1,TRBV18,-,TGTGCCAGCTCACCCTCGGACAGGGGAGTCGGGGAGCTGTTTTTT,CASSPSDRGVGELFF
TRBJ1-6,-,TRBV21-1,-,TGTGCCAGCAGCATTCCCGGGACAGGGGTCCCGCCCCTCCACTTT,CASSIPGTGVPPLHF
TRBJ2-1,-,TRBV4-2,-,TGTGCCAGCAGCACCTTTAATCCCAATGAGCAGTTCTTC,CASSTFNPNEQFF
TRBJ2-5,TRBD2,TRBV30,-,TGTGCCTGGGTACGGGGGGGCCAGAGAGAGACCCAGTACTTC,CAWVRGGQRETQYF
TRBJ2-6,TRBD1,TRBV10-3,-,TGTGCCATCAGGGGGGGACAGGGGAGCTCTGGGGCCAACGTCCTGACTTTC,CAIRGGQGSSGANVLTF
TRBJ2-1,-,TRBV10-1,-,TGCGCCAGCATTAAGAAAGGGGGGAGGGAGATCAATGAGCAGTTCTTC,CASIKKGGREINEQFF
TRBJ1-1,TRBD1,TRBV7-6,-,TGTGCCAGCAGCTCATCTACAGGGGGAACTGAAGCTTTCTTT,CASSSSTGGTEAFF
TRBJ1-4,-,TRBV6-1,-,TGTGCCAGCAGTGTGGCAGACGCAACTAATGAAAAACTGTTTTTT,CASSVADATNEKLFF
TRBJ1-2,-,TRBV6-5,-,TGTGCCAGCAGTTACCCTGGTTCGGTTGGCTACACCTTC,CASSYPGSVGYTF
TRBJ1-1,TRBD1,TRBV19,few,TGTGCCAGCGGCCGGGACAGGGCTGGTAGCACTGAAGCTTTCTTT,CASGRDRAGSTEAFF
TRBJ1-2,TRBD1,TRBV18,-,TGTGCCAGCTCACCGGCAGGGGGGCTTAACTATGGCTACACCTTC,CASSPAGGLNYGYTF
TRBJ2-6,-,TRBV7-3,-,TGTGCCAGCAGCTTAAAAGGGACGGTGAGCTCTGGGGCCAACGTCCTGACTTTC,CASSLKGTVSSGANVLTF
TRBJ2-3,-,TRBV2,-,TGTGCCAGCAGTGAGAAGGGGAAGGGGGCAGATACGCAGTATTTT,CASSEKGKGADTQYF
TRBJ2-1,-,TRBV7-2,-,TGTGCCAGCAGCCTTCTACACAATGAGCAGTTCTTC,CASSLLHNEQFF
TRBJ2-2,TRBD1,TRBV6-6,-,TGTGCCAGCAGTTCCTTCCGGGACAGGGAAGGCGGGGAGCTGTTTTTT,CASSSFRDREGGELFF
TRBJ1-5,-,TRBV7-8,-,TGTGCCAGCAGCCCCGGGCGGAATCAGCCCCAGCATTTT,CASSPGRNQPQHF
TRBJ1-6,-,TRBV27,few,TGTGCCAGCAGTTTAGATGGGGGATCCTATAATTCACCCCTCCACTTT,CASSLDGGSYNSPLHF
TRBJ2-3,-,TRBV6-1,-,TGTGCCAGCAGTCCATTTGGGTCAGATACGCAGTATTTT,CASSPFGSDTQYF
TRBJ1-4,TRBD1,TRBV6-1,-,TGTGCCAGCAGCGCCGGGACAGGGGTGAATGAAAAACTGTTTTTT,CASSAGTGVNEKLFF
TRBJ1-6,-,TRBV19,few,TGTGCCAGTAGTATAGGACAGATTAATAATTCACCCCTCCACTTT,CASSIGQINNSPLHF
TRBJ1-6,-,TRBV5-8,few,TGTGCCAGCAGCCCTGGGGGATATTCACCCCTCCACTTT,CASSPGGYSPLHF
TRBJ2-6,-,TRBV6-5,-,TGTGCCAGCAGGTTAGCGAGCTCTGGGGCCAACGTCCTGACTTTC,CASRLASSGANVLTF
TRBJ1-5,TRBD1,TRBV9,-,TGTGCCAGCAGTGAGACCGGGACAGGGCTTCAGCCCCAGCATTTT,CASSETGTGLQPQHF
TRBJ1-5,TRBD1,TRBV2,few,TGTGCCAGCAGTGAGGACAGGGTCAATCAGCCCCAGCATTTT,CASSEDRVNQPQHF
TRBJ2-5,TRBD2,TRBV4-2,-,TGTGCCAGCAGCCAAAGGGCGGCGGGGGGCCGTCAAGAGACCCAGTACTTC,CASSQRAAGGRQETQYF
TRBJ1-2,TRBD1,TRBV29-1,-,TGCAGCGTTGAAGAGTGGGAGTCGGACAGGGGTGGCTATGGCTACACCTTC,CSVEEWESDRGGYGYTF
TRBJ2-1,TRBD2,TRBV18,-,TGTGCCAGCTCTTCACTATTGGCGGGGGGGTCAACGTCGGTTGAGCAGTTCTTC,CASSSLLAGGSTSVEQFF
TRBJ2-7,TRBD1,TRBV9,-,TGTGCCAGCAGCATAGCGCCGGGACAGGGGTCCTACGAGCAGTACTTC,CASSIAPGQGSYEQYF
TRBJ2-2,-,TRBV6-5,-,TGTGCCAGCAGTTACTCGAATCCAGCCACCGGGGAGCTGTTTTTT,CASSYSNPATGELFF
TRBJ1-1,-,TRBV5-1,-,TGCGCCAGCAGCTTGATTGCAGGGACTGAAGCTTTCTTT,CASSLIAGTEAFF
TRBJ1-2,-,TRBV9,-,TGTGCCAGCAGCTCCCGAATCCGGGGCTACACCTTC,CASSSRIRGYTF
TRBJ1-5,-,TRBV6-5,few,TGTGCCAGCAGCCCCGGACGGATTAGCAATCAGCCCCAGCATTTT,CASSPGRISNQPQHF
TRBJ2-1,-,TRBV7-9,-,TGTGCCAGCAGCCCTTCGCATCCCACGAGGGCTTACAATGAGCAGTTCTTC,CASSPSHPTRAYNEQFF
TRBJ2-7,-,TRBV6-6,-,TGTGCCAGCAGTTACCGGGACTTCTTGGGGCCCTACGAGCAGTACTTC,CASSYRDFLGPYEQYF
TRBJ1-6,-,TRBV30,-,TGTGCCTGGACAGCAGGAGATAATTCACCCCTCCACTTT,CAWTAGDNSPLHF
TRBJ2-3,-,TRBV7-9,-,TGTGCCAGCAGCTTACTAGTTGGGTCCTCGCTGGATACGCAGTATTTT,CASSLLVGSSLDTQYF
TRBJ2-5,TRBD1,TRBV18,-,TGTGCCAGCTCACCACCGAATCGGGACAGAGATGTTTCGACCCAGTACTTC,CASSPPNRDRDVSTQYF
TRBJ1-6,TRBD1,TRBV27,few,TGTGCCAGCAGTCCCCGGGACAGGCCGGTATCACCCCTCCACTTT,CASSPRDRPVSPLHF